The 11 T cell receptor beta chains presented below share a single source sample, sequenced in a study of blood T cells in healthy people across ages. With a J-beta primer mix and a sample-barcoded 5' primer, a second PCR ran about 7 to 12 cycles. A single record per CDR3 protein comes from TCRdb applying MiXCR to the 5' RACE reads. Of about 670,000 distinct CDR3 sequences listed, 40% to 45% were seen once; the top ten hold about 32%. The sequenced sample consisted of blood. These receptors all come from an elderly man in good health.

The rearrangement uses TRBV7-8 and TRBJ1-4, with 9 bases fitting TRBD1. The CDR3 totals 15 residues. Trimming at V came to 5 bases and at J to 8 bases, leaving 9 bases not matched to a gene. The germline gives CDR1 SGHVS, CDR2 FQNEAQ. CDR3 nucleotide sequence: TGTGCCAGCAGCCTAGGGACAGGGCGTTGGGAAAAACTGTTTTTT. Translation: CASSLGTGRWEKLFF.

A few counts support this clonotype. V gene TRBV10-3 combines with J gene TRBJ2-5; the D gene is possibly TRBD1 (5 bases). The germline V gene encodes CDR1 ENHRY and CDR2 SYGVKD. V lost 2 bases to trimming and J lost 3 bases, with 10 bases between them. This CDR3 has 14 amino acids. The CDR3 region is CAISEHSDKETQYF. The CDR3 nucleotides are TGTGCCATCAGTGAGCACTCGGACAAAGAGACCCAGTACTTC.

This clonotype was seen a few times. The gene calls are TRBV28 and TRBJ1-2, with a weak D call TRBD1 (6 bases). Trimming took off 6 bases at V and 5 bases at J, with 10 bases between the two ends. The CDR3 runs 12 residues. CDR1 is MDHEN and CDR2 is SYDVKM in the germline V gene. For the CDR3, the DNA is TGTGCCAGCAGCCTAGGACAGTATGGCTACACCTTC. Protein: CASSLGQYGYTF.

This clonotype was counted many times. The chain is built from TRBV5-8 and TRBJ1-5, with D perhaps TRBD1 (5 bases). This CDR3 contains 16 residues. V was cut by 0 bases and J by 6 bases, with 16 bases left in between. In germline, CDR1 is SGHTS, CDR2 YDEGEE. The CDR3 sequence: CASSLALTGFSQPQHF. The CDR3 coding sequence is TGTGCCAGCAGCTTGGCTCTCACAGGATTCAGTCAGCCCCAGCATTTT.

V and J are TRBV7-2 and TRBJ2-2; 8 bases map to TRBD2. V dropped 1 base and J dropped 3; count of bases not matched to a gene: 7. Germline values: CDR1 SGHTA, CDR2 FQGNSA. The length of the CDR3 is 17 residues. Here the CDR3 DNA reads TGTGCCAGCAGCTTAGTAGCGGGGAGGGGGTACACCGGGGAGCTGTTTTTT. It is translated as CASSLVAGRGYTGELFF.

The chain joins TRBV9 to TRBJ2-3; no reliable D call. CDR3 size: 14 residues. Looked up from germline, CDR1 is SGDLS and CDR2 is YYNGEE. Trimming removed 4 bases from V and 4 bases from J, with 13 bases in between. CDR3: CASSSPNPADTQYF. CDR3 in DNA: TGTGCCAGCAGCTCCCCAAATCCTGCAGATACGCAGTATTTT.

The V and J genes are TRBV10-3 and TRBJ1-2; perhaps TRBD1 as D (5 bases). Germline CDR1 ENHRY, CDR2 SYGVKD. The germline V and J ends were trimmed by 5 bases and 8 bases, with 15 bases remaining between them. This CDR3 is built from 13 residues. The CDR3 protein is CAISTAREDGYTF. As DNA, the CDR3 is TGTGCCATCAGTACGGCCAGGGAGGACGGCTACACCTTC.

This clonotype has only a few counts. This chain joins TRBV27 and TRBJ2-3, with TRBD1 matching 8 bases. The V segment lost 6 bases and the J segment 3 bases; nucleotides outside the gene matches: 11. This CDR3 spans 16 amino acids. Germline loops: CDR1 MNHEY, CDR2 SMNVEV (reference sequence). For the CDR3, the DNA is TGTGCCAGCAGCCCCCGGACAGGGTGGGGGACAGATACGCAGTATTTT. Residues: CASSPRTGWGTDTQYF.

This clonotype has more than one count but fewer than ten. An end of the junction differs from the germline gene, which may be a read error. The chain couples TRBV7-2 to TRBJ2-5, with no clear D. In germline, CDR1 is SGHTA, CDR2 FQGNSA. The CDR3 contains 14 residues. The CDR3: CASSQRDLQETQYF. The CDR3 DNA sequence: TGTGCCAGCAGCCAACGCGATTTACAAGAAACCCAGTACTTC.

V and J are TRBV5-5 and TRBJ2-7; 8 nucleotides align to TRBD2. Germline V gene lookup returns CDR1 SGHKS and CDR2 YYEKEE (reference sequence). Germline trimming cut 1 base from V and 3 bases from J; bases unmatched to any gene: 12. The CDR3 runs 17 residues. Here the CDR3 DNA reads TGTGCCAGCAGCTTGTTTCCCACGGGTAGCGGGGACTACGAGCAGTACTTC. Its translation: CASSLFPTGSGDYEQYF.

Worth noting for this clonotype: One end of the junction fails to match germline, which may point to a read error. The V gene is TRBV7-2, the J gene TRBJ2-6; 9 nucleotides align to TRBD1. CDR3 length: 18 residues. Germline V gene data show CDR1 as SGHTA and CDR2 as FQGNSA. This CDR3 reads CASSAAGTGSSWANVLTF. The CDR3 DNA sequence: TGTGCCAGCAGCGCGGCCGGGACAGGGAGCTCTTGGGCCAACGTCCTGACTTTC.